This T cell receptor (beta chain) came from a study of T cell responses to AZD1222 COVID-19 vaccine. A word on this clone: Its specificity is not known.

The V segment lost 8 bases and the J segment 0 bases; nucleotides outside the gene matches: 5. Germline CDR1 ENHRY, CDR2 SYGVKD. The CDR3 is 14 residues long. Study-wide results and caveats: After two AZD1222 doses, spike-specific TCR breadth and depth rose versus day 0.

Clones were read by immunoSEQ multiplex PCR, and TCRdb kept only the in-frame ones, dropping some. In the table there are tens of thousands of clones, roughly nine tenths of which are singletons. The sequenced sample was peripheral blood, obtained on day 0 of AZD1222 vaccination. The sequence came from an adult in good health. This chain uses TRBV10-3 with TRBJ2-3, with 7 bases fitting TRBD2. In DNA form, the CDR3 reads TGTGCCATCGCCGTGGGAGGGAGCACAGATACGCAGTATTTT. Translated, it gives CAIAVGGSTDTQYF.